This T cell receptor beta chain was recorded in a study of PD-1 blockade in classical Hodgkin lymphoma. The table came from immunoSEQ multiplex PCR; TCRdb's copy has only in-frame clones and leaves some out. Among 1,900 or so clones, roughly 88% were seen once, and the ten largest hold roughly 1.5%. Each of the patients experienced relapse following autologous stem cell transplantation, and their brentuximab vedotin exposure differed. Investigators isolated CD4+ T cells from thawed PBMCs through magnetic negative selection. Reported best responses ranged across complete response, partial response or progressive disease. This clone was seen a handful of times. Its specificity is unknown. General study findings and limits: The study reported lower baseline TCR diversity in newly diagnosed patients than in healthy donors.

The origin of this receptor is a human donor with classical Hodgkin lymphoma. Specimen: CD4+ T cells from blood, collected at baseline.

The CDR3 bases are TGTGCCAGCAGCCCCAGGGGTAATGAAAAACTGTTTTTT. Protein sequence: CASSPRGNEKLFF. V and J are TRBV14 and TRBJ1-4, with D perhaps matching TRBD1 (6 bases). Germline loops: CDR1 SGHDN, CDR2 FVKESK. V was shortened by 4 bases and J by 4 bases, with 7 bases between the two germline ends. This CDR3 is 13 amino acids long. Full variable domain (remainder filled in from reference TRBV14 and TRBJ1-4): EAGVTQFPSHSVIEKGQTVTLRCDPISGHDNLYWYRRVMGKEIKFLLHFVKESKQDESGMPNNRFLAERTGGTYSTLKVQPAELEDSGVYFCASSPRGNEKLFFGSGTQLSVL.